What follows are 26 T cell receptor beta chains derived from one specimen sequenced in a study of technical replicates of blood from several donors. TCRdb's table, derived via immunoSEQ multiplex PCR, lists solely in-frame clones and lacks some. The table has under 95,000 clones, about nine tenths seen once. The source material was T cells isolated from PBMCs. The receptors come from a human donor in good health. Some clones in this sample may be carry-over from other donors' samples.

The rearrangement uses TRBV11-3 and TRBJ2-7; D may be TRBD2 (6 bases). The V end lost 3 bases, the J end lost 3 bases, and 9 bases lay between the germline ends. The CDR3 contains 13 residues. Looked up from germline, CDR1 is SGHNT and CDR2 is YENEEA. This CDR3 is CASSLGLYYEQYF. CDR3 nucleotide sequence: TGTGCCAGCAGCTTGGGACTTTACTACGAGCAGTACTTC.

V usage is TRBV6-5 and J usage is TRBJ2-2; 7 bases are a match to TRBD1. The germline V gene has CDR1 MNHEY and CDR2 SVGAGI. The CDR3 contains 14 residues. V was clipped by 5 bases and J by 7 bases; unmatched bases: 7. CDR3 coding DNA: TGTGCCAGCAGTCAAACAGGGGTGAGCGGGGAGCTGTTTTTT. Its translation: CASSQTGVSGELFF.

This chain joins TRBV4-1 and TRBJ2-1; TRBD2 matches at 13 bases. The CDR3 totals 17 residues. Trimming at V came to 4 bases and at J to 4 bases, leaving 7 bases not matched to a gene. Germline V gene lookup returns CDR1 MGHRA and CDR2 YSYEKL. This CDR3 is CASSRPTSGRDYNEQFF. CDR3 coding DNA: TGCGCCAGCAGCCGCCCTACTAGCGGGAGGGATTACAATGAGCAGTTCTTC.

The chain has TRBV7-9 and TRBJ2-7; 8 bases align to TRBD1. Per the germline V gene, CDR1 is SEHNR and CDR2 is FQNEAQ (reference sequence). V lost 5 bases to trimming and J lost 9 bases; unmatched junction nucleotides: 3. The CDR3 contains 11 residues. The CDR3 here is CASSLDRGQYF. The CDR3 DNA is TGTGCCAGCAGCCTCGACAGGGGGCAGTACTTC.

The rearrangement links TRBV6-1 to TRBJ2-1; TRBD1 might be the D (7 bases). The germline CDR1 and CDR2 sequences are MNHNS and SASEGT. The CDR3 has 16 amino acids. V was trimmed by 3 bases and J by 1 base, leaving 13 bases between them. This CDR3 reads CASSEMAGGSYNEQFF. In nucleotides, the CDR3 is TGTGCCAGCAGTGAGATGGCAGGGGGGTCCTACAATGAGCAGTTCTTC.

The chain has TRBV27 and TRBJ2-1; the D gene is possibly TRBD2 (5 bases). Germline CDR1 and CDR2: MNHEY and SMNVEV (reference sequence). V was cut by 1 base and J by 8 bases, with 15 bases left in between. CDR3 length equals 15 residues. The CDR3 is CASSLYPKGSDEQFF. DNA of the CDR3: TGTGCCAGCAGTTTATACCCTAAGGGTAGCGATGAGCAGTTCTTC.

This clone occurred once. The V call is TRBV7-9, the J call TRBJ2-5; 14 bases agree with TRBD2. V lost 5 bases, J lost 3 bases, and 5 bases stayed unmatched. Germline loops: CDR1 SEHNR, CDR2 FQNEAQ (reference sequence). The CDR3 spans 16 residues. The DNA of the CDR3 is TGTGCCAGCAGCGATACGGGACTAGCGGGAGAAGAGACCCAGTACTTC. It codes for CASSDTGLAGEETQYF.

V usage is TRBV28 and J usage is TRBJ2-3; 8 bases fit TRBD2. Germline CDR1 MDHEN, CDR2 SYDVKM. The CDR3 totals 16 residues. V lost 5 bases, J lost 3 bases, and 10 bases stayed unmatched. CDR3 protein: CASSPRHGRGTDTQYF. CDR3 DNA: TGTGCCAGCAGTCCTCGCCACGGGAGGGGTACAGATACGCAGTATTTT.

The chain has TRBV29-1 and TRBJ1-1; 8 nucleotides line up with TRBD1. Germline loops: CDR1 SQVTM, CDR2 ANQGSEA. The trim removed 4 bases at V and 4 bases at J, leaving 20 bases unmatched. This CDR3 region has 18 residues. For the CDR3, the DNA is TGCAGCGTTGGTGGGAGGACAGGGAAAGCCCAAAGGTCCACTGAAGCTTTCTTT. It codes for CSVGGRTGKAQRSTEAFF.

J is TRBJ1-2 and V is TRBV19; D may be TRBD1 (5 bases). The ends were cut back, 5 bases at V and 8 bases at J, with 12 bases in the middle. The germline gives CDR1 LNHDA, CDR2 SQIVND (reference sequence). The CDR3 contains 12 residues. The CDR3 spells CASSPGIEGYTF. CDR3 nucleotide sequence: TGTGCCAGTAGTCCAGGGATTGAGGGCTACACCTTC.

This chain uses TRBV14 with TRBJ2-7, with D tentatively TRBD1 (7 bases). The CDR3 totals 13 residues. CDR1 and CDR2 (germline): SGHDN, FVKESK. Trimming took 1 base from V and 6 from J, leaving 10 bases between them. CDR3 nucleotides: TGTGCCAGCAGCCAAGGACAGGGAGGCGAGCAGTACTTC. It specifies CASSQGQGGEQYF.

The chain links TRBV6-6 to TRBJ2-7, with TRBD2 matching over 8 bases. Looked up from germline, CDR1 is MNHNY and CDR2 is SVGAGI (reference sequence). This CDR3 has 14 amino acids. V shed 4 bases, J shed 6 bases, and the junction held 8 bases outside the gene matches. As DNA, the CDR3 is TGTGCCAGCAGTTCAGGGACTAGAGGGATCGAGCAGTACTTC. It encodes CASSSGTRGIEQYF.

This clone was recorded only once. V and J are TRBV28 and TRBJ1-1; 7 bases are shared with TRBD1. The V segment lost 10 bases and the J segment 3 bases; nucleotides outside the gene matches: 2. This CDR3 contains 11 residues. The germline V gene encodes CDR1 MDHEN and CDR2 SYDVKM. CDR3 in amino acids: CATGGYTEAFF. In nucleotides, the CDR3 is TGTGCCACAGGGGGATACACTGAAGCTTTCTTT.

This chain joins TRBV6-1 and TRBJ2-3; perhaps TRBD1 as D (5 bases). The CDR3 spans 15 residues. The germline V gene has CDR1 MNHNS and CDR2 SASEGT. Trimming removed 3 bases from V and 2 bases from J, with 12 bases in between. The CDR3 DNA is TGTGCCAGCAGTGATAGGGGCGGTGACACAGATACGCAGTATTTT. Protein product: CASSDRGGDTDTQYF.

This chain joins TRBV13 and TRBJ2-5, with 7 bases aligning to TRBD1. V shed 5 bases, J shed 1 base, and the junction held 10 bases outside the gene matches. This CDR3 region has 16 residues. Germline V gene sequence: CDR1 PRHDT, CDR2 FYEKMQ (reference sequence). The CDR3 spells CASSLTETGIQETQYF. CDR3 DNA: TGTGCCAGCAGCCTTACGGAGACAGGGATCCAAGAGACCCAGTACTTC.

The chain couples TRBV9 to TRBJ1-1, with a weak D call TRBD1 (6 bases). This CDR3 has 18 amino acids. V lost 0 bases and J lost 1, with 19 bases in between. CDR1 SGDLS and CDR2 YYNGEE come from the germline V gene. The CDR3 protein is CASSVEHQLGGQNTEAFF. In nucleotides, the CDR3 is TGTGCCAGCAGCGTAGAACATCAATTGGGGGGGCAGAACACTGAAGCTTTCTTT.

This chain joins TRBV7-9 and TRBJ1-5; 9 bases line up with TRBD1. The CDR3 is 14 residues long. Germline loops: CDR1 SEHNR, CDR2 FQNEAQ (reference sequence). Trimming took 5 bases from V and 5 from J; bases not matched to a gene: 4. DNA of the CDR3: TGTGCCAGCAGCCCGGACAGGGGAGATCAGCCCCAGCATTTT. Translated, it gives CASSPDRGDQPQHF.

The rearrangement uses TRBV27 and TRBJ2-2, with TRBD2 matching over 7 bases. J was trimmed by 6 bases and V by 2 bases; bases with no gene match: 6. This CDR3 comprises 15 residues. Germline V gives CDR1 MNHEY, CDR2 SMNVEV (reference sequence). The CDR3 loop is CASSLISGNPGELFF. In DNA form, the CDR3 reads TGTGCCAGCAGTTTAATCAGCGGGAATCCCGGGGAGCTGTTTTTT.

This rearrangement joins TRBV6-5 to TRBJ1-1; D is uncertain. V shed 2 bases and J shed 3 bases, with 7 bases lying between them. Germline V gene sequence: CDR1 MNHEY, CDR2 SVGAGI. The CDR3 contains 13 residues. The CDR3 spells CASSYDRDTEAFF. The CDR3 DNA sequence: TGTGCCAGCAGTTACGATCGGGACACTGAAGCTTTCTTT.

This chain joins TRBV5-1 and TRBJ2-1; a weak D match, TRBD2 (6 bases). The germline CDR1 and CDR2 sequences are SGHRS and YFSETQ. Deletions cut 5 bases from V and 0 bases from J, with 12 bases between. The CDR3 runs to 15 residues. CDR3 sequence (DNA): TGCGCCAGCAGAGGGTTGGGGGGCTCCTACAATGAGCAGTTCTTC. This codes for CASRGLGGSYNEQFF.

The CDR3: CSVAPTVGAYEQYF. CDR3 in DNA: TGCAGCGTTGCCCCGACAGTTGGAGCCTACGAGCAGTACTTC. The genes are TRBV29-1 and TRBJ2-7, with a tentative D call TRBD1 (5 bases). Germline CDR1 and CDR2: SQVTM and ANQGSEA. This CDR3 contains 14 residues. V shed 4 bases and J shed 2 bases, with 15 bases lying between them.

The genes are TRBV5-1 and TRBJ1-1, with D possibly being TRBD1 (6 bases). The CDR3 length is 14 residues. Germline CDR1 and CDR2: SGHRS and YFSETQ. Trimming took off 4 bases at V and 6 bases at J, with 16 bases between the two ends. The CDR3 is CASSVDRLDSEAFF. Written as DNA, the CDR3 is TGCGCCAGCAGCGTTGACAGGCTCGACTCTGAAGCTTTCTTT. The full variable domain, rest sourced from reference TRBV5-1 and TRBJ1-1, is KAGVTQTPRYLIKTRGQQVTLSCSPISGHRSVSWYQQTPGQGLQFLFEYFSETQRNKGNFPGRFSGRQFSNSRSEMNVSTLELGDSALYLCASSVDRLDSEAFFGQGTRLTVV.

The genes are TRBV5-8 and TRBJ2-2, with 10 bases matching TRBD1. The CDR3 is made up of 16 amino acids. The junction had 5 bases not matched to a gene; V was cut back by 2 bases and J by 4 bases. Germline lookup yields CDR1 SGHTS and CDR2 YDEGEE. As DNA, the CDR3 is TGTGCCAGCAGCTTTGACAGGGGGCTTACCACCGGGGAGCTGTTTTTT. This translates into CASSFDRGLTTGELFF.

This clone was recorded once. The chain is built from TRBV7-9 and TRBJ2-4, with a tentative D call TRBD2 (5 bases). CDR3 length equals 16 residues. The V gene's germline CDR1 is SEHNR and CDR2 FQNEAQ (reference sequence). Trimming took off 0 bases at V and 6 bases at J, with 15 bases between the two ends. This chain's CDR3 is CASSLARAAWVNIQYF. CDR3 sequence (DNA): TGTGCCAGCAGCTTAGCCCGAGCGGCTTGGGTAAACATTCAGTACTTC.

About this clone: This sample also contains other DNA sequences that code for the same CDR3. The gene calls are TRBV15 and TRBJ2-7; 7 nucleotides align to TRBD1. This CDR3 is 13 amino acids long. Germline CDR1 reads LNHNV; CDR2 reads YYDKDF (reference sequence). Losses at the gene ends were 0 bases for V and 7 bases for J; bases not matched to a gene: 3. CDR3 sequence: CATSRDRGREQYF. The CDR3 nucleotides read TGTGCCACCAGCAGAGATAGGGGGCGGGAGCAGTACTTC.

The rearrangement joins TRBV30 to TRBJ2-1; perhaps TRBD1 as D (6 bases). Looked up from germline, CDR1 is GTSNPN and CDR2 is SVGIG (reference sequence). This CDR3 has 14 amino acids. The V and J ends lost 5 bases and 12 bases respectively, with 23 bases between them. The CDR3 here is CAWSPLGAPGRQFF. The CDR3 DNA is TGTGCCTGGTCTCCCTTGGGGGCGCCAGGGCGGCAGTTCTTC.